The 6 T cell receptor beta chains given below trace back to one sample, sequenced in a study of identical twins. TCRdb re-derived calls from the 5' RACE reads in MiXCR, one entry per CDR3 protein. Among about 570,000 distinct CDR3 sequences listed, 9.6% were seen once. This sample was shared with a second study, whose subject was yellow fever vaccine responses in identical twins.

The source material was PBMCs. These receptors all come from a woman between 18 and 29 years old in good health.

The chain carries TRBV27 and TRBJ2-3; no reliable D call. The germline V and J ends were trimmed by 4 bases and 6 bases, with 23 bases remaining between them. The CDR3 has 17 residues. CDR1 and CDR2 (germline): MNHEY, SMNVEV (reference sequence). The CDR3 nucleotides read TGTGCCAGCAGTTCCATCTTACCTTCCGGATCCCTTGATACGCAGTATTTT. This translates into CASSSILPSGSLDTQYF.

The chain carries TRBV7-9 and TRBJ2-1; perhaps TRBD2 as D (6 bases). Germline lookup yields CDR1 SEHNR and CDR2 FQNEAQ (reference sequence). CDR3 length: 11 residues. The V gene lost 8 bases and the J gene lost 9 bases, with 11 bases spanning the gap. The CDR3 DNA follows: TGTGCCAGCGCGACAGCGGGTGAGCAGTTCTTC. It translates to CASATAGEQFF.

The chain couples TRBV11-2 to TRBJ1-2, with 7 nucleotides matching TRBD1. The germline V gene has CDR1 SGHAT and CDR2 FQNNGV. The junction had 8 bases not matched to a gene; V was cut back by 5 bases and J by 8 bases. The CDR3 sequence is 13 residues long. CDR3: CASSVRQGVGYTF. Here the CDR3 DNA reads TGTGCCAGCAGCGTACGACAGGGTGTAGGCTACACCTTC.

On this clonotype: A junction end diverges from the germline sequence, so it may reflect a read error. The V and J genes are TRBV20-1 and TRBJ2-7; weak D call: TRBD1 (6 bases). This CDR3 spans 12 amino acids. Per the germline V gene, CDR1 is DFQATT and CDR2 is SNEGSKA (reference sequence). In nucleotides, the CDR3 is TGCAGTGCCAGAGAGGACAGCCTCGAGCAGTACTTC. It codes for CSAREDSLEQYF.

Only a few counts were recorded for this clonotype. V usage is TRBV29-1 and J usage is TRBJ2-3, with 15 bases aligning to TRBD2. After removal of 5 bases from V and 5 bases from J, the junction contained 11 bases not matched to a gene. The CDR3 runs 17 residues. Germline V gene lookup returns CDR1 SQVTM and CDR2 ANQGSEA. CDR3 loop: CSVYSRTSGRAIDTQYF. The CDR3 coding sequence is TGCAGCGTTTACTCGCGGACTAGCGGGAGGGCAATAGATACGCAGTATTTT.

This chain connects TRBV5-1 to TRBJ2-7, with D perhaps given as TRBD1 or TRBD2 (5 bases each). There are 15 residues in the CDR3. The V end lost 5 bases, the J end lost 3 bases, and 18 bases lay between the germline ends. From germline, CDR1 is SGHRS and CDR2 YFSETQ. CDR3 nucleotides: TGCGCCAGCAGGACAGCCGGGACGGATCACTACGAGCAGTACTTC. Its protein is CASRTAGTDHYEQYF.